A single sample is the source of the 9 T cell receptor beta chains below, sequenced in a study of shared clonotypes between healthy human individuals (dated by TCRdb to the early 2020s). CD8 naive samples were obtained by positive selection for CCR7 among CD45RO-negative cells, yielding a CD45RA+CCR7+ population from which TemRA cells were excluded. Library preparation employed the immunoSEQ multiplex PCR assay. The table comes from immuneACCESS by way of TCRdb, which keeps in-frame sequences with V and J called. Part of the clones is missing from these tables; in studies checked, under half for an unresolved V gene and the rest for unknown reasons. In all, the sample holds some 2 million clones, and approximately 94% of those were seen once. Of the sample, 1% to 1.5% falls within the top ten clones. Sequencing was performed on naive CD8+ T cells sorted from blood. Taken with the paper, the label for cell subset or site translates to: CD45RA+CCR7+. All receptors derive from a young man in good health.

V is TRBV5-8 and J is TRBJ2-3, with D unclear. The CDR3 runs 17 residues. From germline, CDR1 is SGHTS and CDR2 YDEGEE. Trimming took 5 bases from V and 3 from J, leaving 22 bases between them. The DNA for the CDR3 is TGTGCCAGCAGTGCCGGGTTGAAGGGCGACGGGACAGATACGCAGTATTTT. Amino acids: CASSAGLKGDGTDTQYF.

The chain employs TRBV5-1 and TRBJ1-2; D not certain. Trimming took off 0 bases at V and 2 bases at J, with 8 bases between the two ends. The CDR3 has 14 amino acids. CDR1 and CDR2 from the germline V gene are SGHRS and YFSETQ. DNA for the CDR3: TGCGCCAGCAGCTTGGACAACTGGAACTATGGCTACACCTTC. This encodes CASSLDNWNYGYTF. Supplemented by reference TRBV5-1 and TRBJ1-2, the full variable domain reads KAGVTQTPRYLIKTRGQQVTLSCSPISGHRSVSWYQQTPGQGLQFLFEYFSETQRNKGNFPGRFSGRQFSNSRSEMNVSTLELGDSALYLCASSLDNWNYGYTFGSGTRLTVV.

This chain uses TRBV13 with TRBJ1-1; D call uncertain. CDR1 and CDR2 from the germline V gene are PRHDT and FYEKMQ (reference sequence). This CDR3 contains 14 residues. The V end lost 6 bases, the J end lost 2 bases, and 13 bases lay between the germline ends. The CDR3 DNA follows: TGTGCCAGCAGGAGTTCGGGATCTAACACTGAAGCTTTCTTT. Its translation: CASRSSGSNTEAFF. The complete variable domain, with remaining parts taken from reference TRBV13 and TRBJ1-1, reads AAGVIQSPRHLIKEKRETATLKCYPIPRHDTVYWYQQGPGQDPQFLISFYEKMQSDKGSIPDRFSAQQFSDYHSELNMSSLELGDSALYFCASRSSGSNTEAFFGQGTRLTVV.

The chain is built from TRBV5-1 and TRBJ2-1; 8 nucleotides match TRBD2. The CDR3 runs 14 residues. Germline loops: CDR1 SGHRS, CDR2 YFSETQ. After removal of 2 bases from V and 7 bases from J, the junction contained 5 bases not matched to a gene. CDR3 sequence (DNA): TGCGCCAGCAGCTTTAGCGGGATAATGAATGAGCAGTTCTTC. Translating it yields CASSFSGIMNEQFF.

The CDR3 region has the DNA TGTGCCTGGGATTTAGCGGGGGGGCGGAGTGAGCAGTTCTTC. Its translation: CAWDLAGGRSEQFF. The chain recombines TRBV30 with TRBJ2-1; 11 bases agree with TRBD2. The CDR3 is 14 amino acids. The V gene end was trimmed by 5 bases and the J gene end by 9 bases; junction bases not matched to a gene: 9. In germline, CDR1 is GTSNPN, CDR2 SVGIG (reference sequence).

The chain uses TRBV6-6 and TRBJ2-3; TRBD2 aligns across 7 bases. The CDR3 has 14 residues. CDR1 and CDR2 (germline): MNHNY, SVGAGI (reference sequence). V trimming: 7 bases; J trimming: 5 bases; junction bases outside the gene matches: 9. The CDR3 region has the DNA TGTGCCAGCATCCGACTAGCCGGGGTAGATACGCAGTATTTT. This translates into CASIRLAGVDTQYF.

The J gene is TRBJ1-1, the V gene TRBV7-8, with D possibly matching TRBD1 (5 bases). The V gene's germline CDR1 is SGHVS and CDR2 FQNEAQ. The CDR3 covers 16 residues. Trimming removed 3 bases from V and 0 bases from J, with 14 bases in between. The CDR3 region has the DNA TGTGCCAGCAGCTTCGCCCAGGGTGTAATGAACACTGAAGCTTTCTTT. Amino acid sequence: CASSFAQGVMNTEAFF.

This clone was picked up one time. V and J are TRBV5-1 and TRBJ2-6, with D tentatively TRBD1 (5 bases). This CDR3 is built from 16 residues. Looked up from germline, CDR1 is SGHRS and CDR2 is YFSETQ. Trimming left V 5 bases short and J 0 bases short, with 12 bases between. CDR3 DNA sequence: TGCGCCAGCAGTCAGGGTCCTTCCTCTGGGGCCAACGTCCTGACTTTC. This encodes CASSQGPSSGANVLTF.

The rearrangement joins TRBV5-6 to TRBJ2-1; 7 bases align to TRBD2. Trimming took 0 bases from V and 12 from J; bases not matched to a gene: 6. The germline gives CDR1 SGHDT, CDR2 YYEEEE. The CDR3 contains 13 residues. The CDR3 DNA is TGTGCCAGCAGCTTGGGCCTGGGAGGGGCGCAGTTCTTC. Protein product: CASSLGLGGAQFF.